These T cell receptor beta chains were read from a single sample in a study of cytomegalovirus exposure and HLA in healthy donors. Using immunoSEQ multiplex PCR, the repertoire was profiled, and TCRdb retains in-frame clones only, with some absent. The sample comprises 150,000 to 200,000 clones, almost 80% of which are singletons, and about 0.93% rests with the top ten. Sequencing was performed on PBMCs. The receptors stem from a woman in her fifties or sixties in good health and CMV-seropositive. The CDR3 runs from the conserved cysteine through the conserved F or W. Each record gives: J gene, clone size, V gene, CDR3 protein. Not every row has a clone size; where given, it reads once, few, many or a size class.

j_gene: TRBJ1-4; abundance: few; v_gene: TRBV15; CDR3aa: CATSRDRRSAGEKLFF
j_gene: TRBJ2-2; abundance: -; v_gene: TRBV5-1; CDR3aa: CASTVGQNTGELFF
j_gene: TRBJ1-6; abundance: -; v_gene: TRBV28; CDR3aa: CASSSPSGGWEGSYNSPLHF
j_gene: TRBJ1-1; abundance: -; v_gene: TRBV27; CDR3aa: CASRVGRGNTEAFF
j_gene: TRBJ1-1; abundance: -; v_gene: TRBV29-1; CDR3aa: CSVRRLVAEAFF
j_gene: TRBJ2-5; abundance: once; v_gene: TRBV9; CDR3aa: CASSVSAVAMETQYF
j_gene: TRBJ2-7; abundance: -; v_gene: TRBV19; CDR3aa: CASSGPGQGTYEQYF
j_gene: TRBJ2-1; abundance: -; v_gene: TRBV4-2; CDR3aa: CASSQGGEKHNEQFF
j_gene: TRBJ1-2; abundance: -; v_gene: TRBV7-9; CDR3aa: CASSLVGSNYGYTF
j_gene: TRBJ1-1; abundance: -; v_gene: TRBV19; CDR3aa: CASRQSHGDTEAFF
j_gene: TRBJ2-7; abundance: few; v_gene: TRBV6-5; CDR3aa: CASSYSTSGSYEQYF
j_gene: TRBJ2-5; abundance: few; v_gene: TRBV2; CDR3aa: CASSEGLAGGEGETQYF
j_gene: TRBJ2-7; abundance: -; v_gene: TRBV28; CDR3aa: CASSFTGSGYEQYF
j_gene: TRBJ2-7; abundance: -; v_gene: TRBV6-6; CDR3aa: CASSYSGGSSYEQYF
j_gene: TRBJ2-7; abundance: few; v_gene: TRBV12-5; CDR3aa: CASGLRVGPFEQYF
j_gene: TRBJ2-3; abundance: once; v_gene: TRBV4-2; CDR3aa: CASSYTGSADTQYF
j_gene: TRBJ2-7; abundance: -; v_gene: TRBV6-5; CDR3aa: CASSSGLAGDYEQYF
j_gene: TRBJ2-4; abundance: -; v_gene: TRBV19; CDR3aa: CASKPGSGKNIQYF
j_gene: TRBJ2-5; abundance: -; v_gene: TRBV14; CDR3aa: CASSRHGGRETQYF
j_gene: TRBJ1-2; abundance: -; v_gene: TRBV28; CDR3aa: CASRIAGGERYTF
j_gene: TRBJ2-7; abundance: -; v_gene: TRBV19; CDR3aa: CASSGDSPYEQYF
j_gene: TRBJ2-7; abundance: few; v_gene: TRBV4-2; CDR3aa: CASGYPQTRGAYEQYF
j_gene: TRBJ1-2; abundance: -; v_gene: TRBV2; CDR3aa: CASSGDAGSYTF
j_gene: TRBJ2-2; abundance: -; v_gene: TRBV9; CDR3aa: CASSVPTPRTSGRVDTGELFF
j_gene: TRBJ1-5; abundance: -; v_gene: TRBV19; CDR3aa: CASSVSGHPDQPQHF
j_gene: TRBJ2-7; abundance: -; v_gene: TRBV9; CDR3aa: CASSVVGAGGDEQYF
j_gene: TRBJ1-2; abundance: -; v_gene: TRBV7-9; CDR3aa: CASSPEETGAVGYTF
j_gene: TRBJ1-6; abundance: -; v_gene: TRBV15; CDR3aa: CATSRDYTGNSPLHF
j_gene: TRBJ2-3; abundance: -; v_gene: TRBV14; CDR3aa: CASSKLTSGYSTDTQYF
j_gene: TRBJ2-6; abundance: -; v_gene: TRBV7-2; CDR3aa: CASSLQGILLSGANVLTF
j_gene: TRBJ1-1; abundance: -; v_gene: TRBV6-1; CDR3aa: CASSDPGQGYYGLRRTEAFF
j_gene: TRBJ1-6; abundance: -; v_gene: TRBV10-3; CDR3aa: CAISESGQGANSPLHF
j_gene: TRBJ2-3; abundance: -; v_gene: TRBV4-1; CDR3aa: CASSARLAGATDTQYF
j_gene: TRBJ1-2; abundance: few; v_gene: TRBV6-5; CDR3aa: CASRRGVANYGYTF
j_gene: TRBJ2-5; abundance: -; v_gene: TRBV14; CDR3aa: CASSRRETQYF
j_gene: TRBJ2-1; abundance: -; v_gene: TRBV7-6; CDR3aa: CASSLGPSGVTYNEQFF
j_gene: TRBJ2-7; abundance: -; v_gene: TRBV6-7; CDR3aa: CASSGRDRGAYEQYF
j_gene: TRBJ1-1; abundance: -; v_gene: TRBV7-8; CDR3aa: CASSFQNANRGFTEAFF
j_gene: TRBJ2-7; abundance: few; v_gene: TRBV23-1; CDR3aa: CASGGSGSYEQYF
j_gene: TRBJ2-5; abundance: once; v_gene: TRBV29-1; CDR3aa: CSVEVLAGVLETQYF
j_gene: TRBJ1-4; abundance: -; v_gene: TRBV9; CDR3aa: CASSVWAGEGEKLFF
j_gene: TRBJ2-7; abundance: -; v_gene: TRBV7-2; CDR3aa: CASSLDGGGSYEQYF